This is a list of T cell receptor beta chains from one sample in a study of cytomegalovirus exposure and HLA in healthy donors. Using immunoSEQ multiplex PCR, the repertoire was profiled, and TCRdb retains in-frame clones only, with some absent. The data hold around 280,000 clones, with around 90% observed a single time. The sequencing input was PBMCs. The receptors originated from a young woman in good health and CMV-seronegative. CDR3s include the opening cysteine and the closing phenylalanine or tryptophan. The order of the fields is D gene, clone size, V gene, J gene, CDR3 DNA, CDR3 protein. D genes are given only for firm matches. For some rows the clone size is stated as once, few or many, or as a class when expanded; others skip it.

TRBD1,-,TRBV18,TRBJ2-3,TGTGCCAGCTCACCAACCTTCCCGGGACAGTTAAGTGATACGCAGTATTTT,CASSPTFPGQLSDTQYF
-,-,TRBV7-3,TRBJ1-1,TGTGCCAGCAGCTTAAAAGGAGGGTTGAACACTGAAGCTTTCTTT,CASSLKGGLNTEAFF
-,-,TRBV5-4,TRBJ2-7,TGTGCCAGCAGCTTGGAAGGGGCCTCCTACGAGCAGTACTTC,CASSLEGASYEQYF
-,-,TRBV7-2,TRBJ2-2,TGTGCCAGCAGTAACGGGGCGGGGGCGGTCACCGGGGAGCTGTTTTTT,CASSNGAGAVTGELFF
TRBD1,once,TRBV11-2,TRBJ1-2,TGTGCCAGCAGCTACGACAGGGGCGTTCGTGGCTACACCTTC,CASSYDRGVRGYTF
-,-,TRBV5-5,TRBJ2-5,TGTGCCAGCAGCTTCCCTAGCGACCAAGAGACCCAGTACTTC,CASSFPSDQETQYF
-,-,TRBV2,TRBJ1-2,TGTGCCAGCGGGGAGGGAGGATCCCCCAGCTATGGCTACACCTTC,CASGEGGSPSYGYTF
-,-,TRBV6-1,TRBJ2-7,TGTGCCAGCAGGGGGGGGCGTATCGACAACGAGCAGTACTTC,CASRGGRIDNEQYF
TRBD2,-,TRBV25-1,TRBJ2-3,TGTGCCAGCAGTGGCTGGGCTAGCGGGGTCGCAGATACGCAGTATTTT,CASSGWASGVADTQYF
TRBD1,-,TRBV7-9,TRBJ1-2,TGTGCCAGCAGCTCGTTGGGACAGAGAGCTAACTATGGCTACACCTTC,CASSSLGQRANYGYTF
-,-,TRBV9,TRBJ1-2,TGTGCCAGCAGCGTGAGGGTCGGGGGTGGCTACACCTTC,CASSVRVGGGYTF
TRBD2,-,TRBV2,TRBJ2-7,TGTGCCAGCAGTGGTATTGAGGGGACTAGCGGGGGAACCTACGAGCAGTACTTC,CASSGIEGTSGGTYEQYF
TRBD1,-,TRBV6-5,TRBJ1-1,TGTGCCAGCAACCCACACAGGGGACAGAACACTGAAGCTTTCTTT,CASNPHRGQNTEAFF
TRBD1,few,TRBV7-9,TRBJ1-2,TGTGCCAGCAGCCCCGAGGTGGGACAGGGAATGAGGAATGGTGGCTACACCTTC,CASSPEVGQGMRNGGYTF
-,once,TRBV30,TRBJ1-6,TGTGCCTGGAGCCTAGGGCAGGGGAGCTCCTATAATTCACCCCTCCACTTT,CAWSLGQGSSYNSPLHF
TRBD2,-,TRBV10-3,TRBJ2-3,TGTGCCATCAGTGAGTCTGGTATACTAGCGGGGGCGGGAGATACGCAGTATTTT,CAISESGILAGAGDTQYF